This T cell receptor beta chain was obtained from a study of beta chain features in type 1 diabetes (dated by TCRdb to 2017 to 2018). Notes on the research overall: Patients and healthy donors did not differ in mean age, gender distribution, total cell number or subset yield. Across all samples, around 100 million sorted cells were examined, and cell number per subset correlated strongly with RNA yield. The study compared the TCRB repertoires of sorted circulating CD4+ T cell subsets in recently diagnosed type 1 diabetes patients with those in matched healthy donors. Regulatory and stem cell-like memory subsets were isolated from only 8 patients and roughly eight healthy donors, whereas naive and central memory subsets came from all 28 donors. Study-level results and caveats: At VDJ recombination sites, patients with type 1 diabetes made fewer insertions and deleted more nucleotides, a pattern implying thymic rearrangement abnormalities. Type 1 diabetes patients showed a moderate but significant shortening of TCRB CDR3 length in all four CD4+ subsets. The naive, central memory and regulatory TCRB repertoires appeared to resemble one another more closely among patients than among healthy donors. Because cDNA was sequenced instead of genomic DNA, highly expressing activated cells could be over-represented, though the groups showed no difference in activation or CD3 levels. Because the HLA sub-analyses included only small numbers of individuals, any influence of HLA type on TCRB rearrangement was left unresolved. PCR might favor shorter templates, but patient and control samples were amplified and corrected together, so any skew would affect both groups equally.

From each donor, a single peripheral blood sample of 95 to 150 mL on average was drawn into heparinised tubes. A BD FACSAria II was used to sort naive, central memory, regulatory and stem cell-like memory CD4+ T cells with a panel that included CD45RO, CCR7, CD25, CD127, CD95 and CD27. Every sorted population had a purity above 95%. PBMCs were separated immediately by Lymphoprep density gradient centrifugation and were stained directly, without being cultured. So that batch effects would be minimized, each experiment stained and sorted samples in pairs, pairing one healthy donor with one patient. All of the isolated RNA was reverse transcribed with the High Capacity cDNA Reverse Transcription Kit, so expressed TCRB transcripts were sequenced. Naive, central memory and regulatory T cell samples underwent deep immunoSEQ sequencing, averaging about 3.57 million total reads per sample. Sorted cells were lysed in RLT buffer and RNA was extracted with DNase-treated RNeasy Micro or Mini kits, depending on cell number. Each cell subset was processed separately to prevent cross-contamination, with patient and healthy donor samples processed together. TCRB sequences were amplified from cDNA with the immunoSEQ multiplex PCR, producing 87-bp fragments spanning the CDR3 region. Sequencing of the amplicons was performed on the Illumina HiSeq platform. Regarding the original processing steps: Synthetic template baselines were used to correct PCR bias computationally, reads within Hamming distance 2 were collapsed, and singletons that could not be merged were discarded. Reads were aligned against IMGT so that V, D and J genes, CDR3 length and insertions or deletions at six rearrangement sites could be assigned. Within each subset, clonotype counts were normalized to sorted cell number, after which true diversity and Gini coefficients were computed with the tcR R package. The overlap coefficient, calculated on TCRB nucleotide sequences, was used to measure repertoire sharing. Not all clones reach the TCRdb copy of this immuneACCESS table, which keeps in-frame sequences only. Checked studies attribute under half of the gap to unresolved V genes and leave the rest unexplained. Clonal size and the V and J genes are those of that table, whereas D and trimming came from the DNA. The sample profile shows over 150,000 clones; under 9.5% of them were found once. The ten largest clonotypes hold about 0.6% of the sample.

The CDR1 and CDR2 encoded by the germline V gene are KGHSH and LQKENI. Measured from the cysteine to the phenylalanine, the CDR3 is 15 residues long. Solely the CDR3 DNA is kept, with 45 bases framed from the first base. Trimming takes 0 bases from V and 3 bases from J, and the germline ends sit 12 bases apart. This clone turned up a few times. The antigen it recognizes is unknown. No base qualities exist here, and no much larger clone lies one base off it. The chain is made from TRBV18 and TRBJ2-7; perhaps TRBD1 is the D gene, with 5 bases matching. The specimen was central memory CD4+ T cells from blood. This sequence originates from a man aged 18 to 29 in good health. The bases are TGTGCCAGCTCACCACCCGGGCAGGGTGGCTACGAGCAGTACTTC. Its translation reads: CASSPPGQGGYEQYF.